This T cell receptor beta chain is drawn from a study of neurological immune-mediated disorders. Time point specified: longitudinal time-point 3. As healthy controls, volunteers from a blood bank in Maryland, USA, were used. It was from 2 million PBMCs stored at -80 C that the unsorted libraries were obtained. Worth noting for this clonotype: The antigen is not known.

The CDR3 has 13 residues. Germline-derived CDR1 and CDR2 are SQVTM and ANQGSEA. V gave up 1 base and J gave up 0 bases, with 6 bases separating them. Study results and caveats: The absence of shared CDR3 amino acid sequences among expanded clones across subjects suggests private repertoires in all groups. Patients with HTLV-1-associated myelopathy had the highest level of TCR clonal expansion, whereas patients with multiple sclerosis had the lowest level, falling beneath the level found in healthy controls.

TCRdb re-analysed the 5' RACE reads in MiXCR, keeping a single row per CDR3 protein. In the table there are fewer than 50,000 distinct CDR3 sequences, 13% of which are singletons. The source is a man aged 25 to 45 in good health. The sequenced sample consisted of PBMCs. The chain carries TRBV29-1 and TRBJ2-5; D gene unclear. The CDR3 reads CSVEGRDQETQYF. The CDR3 coding sequence is TGCAGCGTTGAAGGACGGGACCAAGAGACCCAGTACTTC.